Detailed here is one T cell receptor beta chain. Its target is unknown. The sample originates from a study of T cells in tumors after PD-1 blockade. Across the whole study: Patients had no prior checkpoint blockade, systemic immunosuppressants, or anti-cancer therapy within 4 weeks. Blood samples averaged 113,528 templates (range roughly 24,000-280,000) and some 35,000 unique clonotypes. Some patients also took daily vismodegib 150 mg during anti-PD-1 treatment. Study-wide results and limits: Peripheral recruitment is suggested, as some novel exhausted tumor clones were in pre-treatment blood.

The CDR3 covers 13 residues. The V end was cut by 4 bases, the J end by 0 bases, with 6 bases between. Germline V gene data show CDR1 as SGHTA and CDR2 as FQGTGA. Clones were sequenced by immunoSEQ multiplex PCR, and TCRdb holds only the in-frame ones, with some missing. The table has around 45,000 clones, about four fifths seen once. This chain links TRBV7-3 with TRBJ1-1; D gene ambiguous. This sequence was found in a human donor with basal cell carcinoma. Material: PBMCs, obtained before anti-PD-1 treatment. CDR3 coding DNA: TGTGCCAGCAGCTCACGAATGAACACTGAAGCTTTCTTT. Translating gives CASSSRMNTEAFF.